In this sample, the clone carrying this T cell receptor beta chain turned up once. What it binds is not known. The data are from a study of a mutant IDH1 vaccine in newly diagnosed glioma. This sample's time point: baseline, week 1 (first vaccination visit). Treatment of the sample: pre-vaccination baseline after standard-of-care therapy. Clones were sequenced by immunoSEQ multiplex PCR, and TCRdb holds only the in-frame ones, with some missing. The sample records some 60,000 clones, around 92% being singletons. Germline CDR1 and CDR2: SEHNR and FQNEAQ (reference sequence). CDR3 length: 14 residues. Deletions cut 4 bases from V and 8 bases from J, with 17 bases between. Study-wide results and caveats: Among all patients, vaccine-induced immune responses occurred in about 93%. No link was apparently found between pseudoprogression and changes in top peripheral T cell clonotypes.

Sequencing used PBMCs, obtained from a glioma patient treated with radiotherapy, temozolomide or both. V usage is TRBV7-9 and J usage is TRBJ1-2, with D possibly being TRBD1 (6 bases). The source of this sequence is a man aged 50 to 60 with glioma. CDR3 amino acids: CASSSTGSRGGYTF. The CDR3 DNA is TGTGCCAGCAGCTCTACAGGGAGTCGGGGGGGCTACACCTTC.